A selection of T cell receptor beta chains follows, all from one sample in a study of sequential checkpoint blockade in melanoma. The repertoire was sequenced with immunoSEQ multiplex PCR; TCRdb's copy has only in-frame clones and lacks some. The repertoire consists of about 4,200 clones, with about 22% occurring once and the leading ten covering approximately 3.8%. The material sequenced was tumor tissue (inferred from file names), taken from a patient given nivolumab and ipilimumab in sequence. Receptors originate from a human donor with melanoma. The CDR3 runs from the conserved cysteine through the conserved F or W. The order of the fields is V gene, CDR3 protein.

V gene: TRBV6-8
CDR3 protein: CASSSKGNYGYTF

V gene: TRBV6-8
CDR3 protein: CASSIDRVGTQYF

V gene: TRBV6-8
CDR3 protein: CASSSTGPEAFF

V gene: TRBV6-8
CDR3 protein: CASSAGPYNSPLHF

V gene: TRBV6-8
CDR3 protein: CASRTTAPNTGELFF

V gene: TRBV5-1
CDR3 protein: CASSLEGGRYGYTF

V gene: TRBV11-3
CDR3 protein: CASSPNPTSTDTQYF

V gene: TRBV28
CDR3 protein: CASSLGGPKTDTQYF

V gene: TRBV11-3
CDR3 protein: CARSLIPGQQVSEAFF

V gene: TRBV11-3
CDR3 protein: CASSLEALAGGRGGELFF

V gene: TRBV6-8
CDR3 protein: CASSKGRINLNTGELFF

V gene: TRBV28
CDR3 protein: CASSLPGNTEAFF

V gene: TRBV28
CDR3 protein: CASSRLGGGTGELFF

V gene: TRBV19
CDR3 protein: CATRKLAGRGGEMNSYNEQFF

V gene: TRBV9
CDR3 protein: CASSVEGLAGTDTQYF

V gene: TRBV12-5
CDR3 protein: CASGPQGTEAFF

V gene: TRBV6-8
CDR3 protein: CASSQGAYEQYF

V gene: TRBV11-3
CDR3 protein: CASSLWQGFSPLHF

V gene: TRBV15
CDR3 protein: CATSVGGYSNQPQHF

V gene: TRBV6-8
CDR3 protein: CASSTLGGEKLFF

V gene: TRBV11-3
CDR3 protein: CASSPPAGTSTGELFF

V gene: TRBV6-8
CDR3 protein: CASSQAGSTKNIQYF

V gene: TRBV28
CDR3 protein: CASSLDPNRNSPLHF

V gene: TRBV10-3
CDR3 protein: CAISERVPVDEQYF

V gene: TRBV29-1
CDR3 protein: CSVEGTGGFVNTEAFF

V gene: TRBV6-8
CDR3 protein: CASRTYGSTDTQYF

V gene: TRBV18
CDR3 protein: CASSPQTTNEKLFF

V gene: TRBV28
CDR3 protein: CASSLQRRNSPLHF

V gene: TRBV19
CDR3 protein: CASSIGTAYEQYF

V gene: TRBV11-3
CDR3 protein: CASSLSRGTDTQYF

V gene: TRBV11-3
CDR3 protein: CASSSIGGSGNTIYF

V gene: TRBV28
CDR3 protein: CASSLSGLLQPQHF

V gene: TRBV11-3
CDR3 protein: CASSLIQGENEQYF

V gene: TRBV25-1
CDR3 protein: CASSDRDRFLGSPLHF

V gene: TRBV12-5
CDR3 protein: CASGPPGSDEQYF

V gene: TRBV4-1
CDR3 protein: CASSQDRGRYEQYF

V gene: TRBV11-3
CDR3 protein: CASSFLWGAWETQYF

V gene: TRBV9
CDR3 protein: CASSVGQGALTQYF

V gene: TRBV11-3
CDR3 protein: CASSLFSGTKGNTIYF

V gene: TRBV11-3
CDR3 protein: CASSLPPYKVPDTQYF

V gene: TRBV11-3
CDR3 protein: CASSLGGGGNTIYF

V gene: TRBV7-5
CDR3 protein: CASSLVISGTGYLWHEQYF

V gene: TRBV6-8
CDR3 protein: CASSATSGGADTQYF

V gene: TRBV6-8
CDR3 protein: CASSYRGRGYEQYF

V gene: TRBV28
CDR3 protein: CASSLSRGLGWQPQHF

V gene: TRBV6-8
CDR3 protein: CASSTSSPGLAGGETQYF

V gene: TRBV9
CDR3 protein: CASKPGGAGTDTQYF

V gene: TRBV9
CDR3 protein: CASSGQEYQETQYF

V gene: TRBV19
CDR3 protein: CASSTQLANYGYTF

V gene: TRBV4-1
CDR3 protein: CASSQIGPSNMETQYF

V gene: TRBV28
CDR3 protein: CASSFGDGYGYTF

V gene: TRBV28
CDR3 protein: CASSLWGTGSYEQYF

V gene: TRBV9
CDR3 protein: CASSTENRVGELFF